This T cell receptor (beta chain) was documented in a study of blood T cell repertoires in COVID-19. Study at large: PBMCs, B-cell-depleted T cells, or T cells were the source of the cDNA or gDNA that made up the material.

The table came from immunoSEQ multiplex PCR; TCRdb's copy has only in-frame clones and leaves some out. Here the sample spans around 390,000 clones, 80% to 90% being singletons. Participant ages covered roughly 18 to 89 years across 25 or so US areas. Assignments of participants to cohorts depended upon their own reported clinical history. CDR1 LGHNA and CDR2 YNFKEQ come from the germline V gene. This CDR3 is built from 13 residues. V lost 0 bases to trimming and J lost 7 bases; unmatched junction nucleotides: 2. This sequence joins TRBV4-2 and TRBJ2-5; TRBD1 aligns across 7 bases. The sample consisted of PBMCs or T cells enriched from blood (not recorded which). The TCR sequence derives from a woman aged 45-65 years who had recovered from COVID-19. As DNA, the CDR3 is TGTGCCAGCAGCCAAGACGGGACAGCGACCCAGTACTTC. Translated, it gives CASSQDGTATQYF.